This section outlines one TCR beta chain sequence together with its context. Generated by immunoSEQ multiplex PCR, the TCRdb table keeps only in-frame clones and is missing some. The repertoire includes about 49,000 clones, around 85% of them detected once, and about 13% sits in the top ten. These data are taken from a study of OX40 agonist ivuxolimab in advanced cancers. About the study: An agonistic human IgG2 monoclonal antibody against OX40 (CD134) was given.

V dropped 0 bases and J dropped 7 bases, with 7 bases sitting between them. Germline loops: CDR1 MGHRA, CDR2 YSYEKL. This CDR3 region has 14 residues. This receptor was obtained from an adult with an advanced solid tumor such as melanoma, head and neck, liver or kidney cancer. The chain carries TRBV4-1 and TRBJ1-6; D remains unclear. Sequenced material: CD4+ or CD8+ T cells sorted from blood, taken in a trial of the OX40 agonist ivuxolimab. The CDR3 DNA reads TGCGCCAGCAGCCAAGAGGGAGGGAATTCACCCCTCCACTTT. Its protein is CASSQEGGNSPLHF.